Listed here are 10 T cell receptor beta chains from one sample, sequenced in a study of cytomegalovirus exposure and HLA in healthy donors. The data were produced by immunoSEQ multiplex PCR, yet TCRdb's version contains in-frame clones alone and is incomplete. The profile covers roughly 150,000 clones, with around nine tenths appearing a single time and around 3.2% taken by the ten largest. The sample consisted of PBMCs. Receptors originate from a woman aged 18-29 years in good health and CMV-seropositive.

This clone was seen just once. The chain combines TRBV4-2 with TRBJ1-4; a weak D match, TRBD1 (5 bases). Trimming shortened V by 1 base and J by 2 bases, and 11 bases separated the two germline ends. This CDR3 has 16 residues. Germline assignment: CDR1 LGHNA and CDR2 YNFKEQ. Here the CDR3 DNA reads TGTGCCAGCAGCCAAGTTCCTGGGGCGACTAATGAAAAACTGTTTTTT. This encodes CASSQVPGATNEKLFF.

The DNA of the CDR3 is TGTGCCAGCACTCTCGGACGTTTTGGGAGTTATGGCTACACCTTC. It codes for CASTLGRFGSYGYTF. This chain uses TRBV6-1 with TRBJ1-2; D unclear. There are 15 residues in the CDR3. V shed 7 bases and J shed 5 bases, with 20 bases lying between them. CDR1 is MNHNS and CDR2 is SASEGT in the germline V gene.

CDR3 protein: CAGGRESSYEQYF. CDR3 DNA: TGTGCCGGGGGGAGGGAGAGCTCCTACGAGCAGTACTTC. The chain combines TRBV30 with TRBJ2-7; 7 bases are a match to TRBD2. The CDR3 has 13 amino acids. The junction had 7 bases not matched to a gene; V was cut back by 8 bases and J by 0 bases. CDR1 is GTSNPN, CDR2 SVGIG, per germline (reference sequence).

The V gene is TRBV28, the J gene TRBJ1-2; 7 positions match TRBD1. Germline CDR1 is MDHEN and CDR2 is SYDVKM. Trimming took 2 bases from V and 1 from J; bases not matched to a gene: 4. The CDR3 length is 15 residues. This chain's CDR3 is CASSLQGDYNYGYTF. CDR3 DNA: TGTGCCAGCAGTTTACAGGGGGATTATAACTATGGCTACACCTTC.

The chain joins TRBV6-6 to TRBJ1-4, with 9 nucleotides matching TRBD1. CDR1 is MNHNY and CDR2 is SVGAGI in the germline V gene (reference sequence). J lost 8 bases, V lost 5 bases, and 9 bases had no gene match. The CDR3 extends over 15 amino acids. CDR3 sequence reads: CASSNMGQGWEKLFF. The CDR3 coding sequence is TGTGCCAGCAGTAACATGGGACAGGGTTGGGAAAAACTGTTTTTT.

The CDR3 sequence is CASRKTGGVVYEQYF. CDR3 nucleotide sequence: TGTGCCAGCCGGAAAACAGGGGGCGTTGTATACGAGCAGTACTTC. The chain has TRBV27 and TRBJ2-7; 9 bases align to TRBD1. CDR1 and CDR2 from the germline V gene are MNHEY and SMNVEV (reference sequence). Trimming took 8 bases from V and 4 from J; bases not matched to a gene: 12. CDR3 size: 15 residues.

V usage is TRBV5-7 and J usage is TRBJ1-2; D gene unclear. TRBV5-7 is an ORF for which the function is uncertain. This CDR3 is 12 amino acids long. The V end was cut by 5 bases, the J end by 5 bases, with 10 bases between. As DNA, the CDR3 is TGTGCCAGCAGACTTCGCGGTTATGGCTACACCTTC. It yields the protein CASRLRGYGYTF.

The chain employs TRBV4-3 and TRBJ2-2; D possibly corresponds to TRBD2 (6 bases). CDR3 length: 15 amino acids. The V gene lost 0 bases and the J gene lost 6 bases, with 11 bases spanning the gap. Germline V gives CDR1 LGHNA, CDR2 YSLEER. As DNA, the CDR3 is TGCGCCAGCAGCCAAGAGGCCACGGGGGCCGGGGAGCTGTTTTTT. Translating it yields CASSQEATGAGELFF.

The gene calls are TRBV2 and TRBJ2-5, with 10 bases identical to TRBD1. Losses at the gene ends were 6 bases for V and 6 bases for J; bases not matched to a gene: 10. The CDR3 covers 15 residues. Germline V CDR1 and CDR2: SNHLY, FYNNEI. The CDR3 DNA reads as TGTGCCAGCAGGGTAGGACAGGGGGAGGGAAAGACCCAGTACTTC. Protein: CASRVGQGEGKTQYF. Looking up the rest from reference TRBV2 and TRBJ2-5 gives the full variable domain: EPEVTQTPSHQVTQMGQEVILRCVPISNHLYFYWYRQILGQKVEFLVSFYNNEISEKSEIFDDQFSVERPDGSNFTLKIRSTKLEDSAMYFCASRVGQGEGKTQYFGPGTRLLVL.

The chain uses TRBV11-3 and TRBJ2-6, with 13 positions matching TRBD2. The CDR3 is 18 amino acids. Germline-derived CDR1 and CDR2 are SGHNT and YENEEA. V lost 5 bases, J lost 0 bases, and 4 bases stayed unmatched. CDR3 amino acids: CASSPRLAGGSGANVLTF. The CDR3 coding sequence is TGTGCCAGCAGCCCTCGACTAGCGGGAGGCTCTGGGGCCAACGTCCTGACTTTC.